This T cell receptor beta chain was observed in a study of esophageal squamous cell carcinoma under preoperative chemotherapy. Germline CDR1 is SGHVS and CDR2 is FNYEAQ. The CDR3 is made up of 14 amino acids. Noted time point: after preoperative PTX-NDP chemotherapy. MiXCR was run by TCRdb on the PCR reads, yielding one entry per CDR3 protein. The repertoire holds about 32,000 distinct CDR3 sequences, with 40% to 60% as singletons. A word on this clonotype: Germline and junction disagree at one end, which may indicate a read error.

The source of this sequence is a human donor with esophageal squamous cell carcinoma. The donor label of this sample is uncertain. Sampling was conducted from a patient given preoperative chemotherapy. The rearrangement links TRBV7-6 to TRBJ2-3; the match to TRBD2 covers 7 bases. The CDR3 here is CAGSWGGFTDTQYF. In nucleotides, the CDR3 is TGTGCGGGCAGCTGGGGGGGGTTCACAGATACGCAGTATTTC.